This TCR beta chain was captured in a study of spatial heterogeneity in lung cancer. Germline loops: CDR1 MNHNS, CDR2 SASEGT. V gave up 4 bases and J gave up 0 bases, with 13 bases separating them. This CDR3 spans 15 amino acids. Time point given: blood at routine non-recurrence follow-up after resection. TCRdb itself ran the 5' RACE reads through MiXCR, one entry per CDR3 protein. The repertoire includes some 41,000 distinct CDR3 sequences, roughly a tenth of them detected once, and under 20% sits in the top ten. The sequencing here drew on PBMCs, taken at follow-up. V gene TRBV6-1 combines with J gene TRBJ2-7; D is perhaps TRBD1 (5 bases). This sequence originates from a female donor with early-stage non-small cell lung cancer. CDR3 loop: CASSANRFRSYEQYF. The CDR3 nucleotides are TGTGCCAGCAGTGCAAACAGGTTTCGCTCCTACGAGCAGTACTTC.